This T cell receptor (beta chain) appears in the sequencing data of a study of shared clonotypes between healthy human individuals. Findings of the study overall: Non-shared clonotypes had lower generation probabilities than those shared by all four donors.

From germline, CDR1 is MDHEN and CDR2 SYDVKM. This CDR3 contains 13 residues. V was shortened by 3 bases and J by 8 bases, with 11 bases between the two germline ends. In the original workflow: Without quality scores, immunoSEQ junctional reads could not be filtered like full-length reads. Assay used: immunoSEQ multiplex PCR; TCRdb lists only in-frame clones, some missing. V and J calls and clone size come straight from that table; D and trimming were deduced from the DNA. Of roughly 1,500,000 clones listed, 95% to 99% are singletons. Remarks on this clone: Its target is not known.

Sequenced: naive CD4+ T cells sorted from blood. Subset here: CD45RA+ positively selected. The clonotype was recovered from a man aged 30 to 39 in good health. The chain combines TRBV28 with TRBJ2-1, with a possible D match to TRBD2 (5 bases). The CDR3 bases are TGTGCCAGCAGTTTTATCGGGAATTATGAGCAGTTCTTC. It codes for CASSFIGNYEQFF.